Listed here are 24 T cell receptor beta chains from one sample, sequenced in a study of post-analysis software for immune sequencing data. Sequencing libraries made from TCR beta cDNA carried unique molecular identifiers. Via MiXCR, TCRdb re-called the PCR reads, giving one row per CDR3 protein. In the table there are about 540,000 distinct CDR3 sequences, around 31% of which are singletons. No antigen has been assigned to these receptors. Regarding the study as a whole: Comparison of patients with controls showed about 5 TRBV segments more frequent in patients, TRBV5-6, TRBV5-1 and TRBV20-1 among them.

The sequenced sample consisted of blood. The receptors stem from a girl aged 2-17 years with multiple sclerosis.

The CDR3 DNA is TGTGCCAGCAGCCGCGGAGGGCAGCCCCAGCATTTT. Translation: CASSRGGQPQHF. The chain carries TRBV27 and TRBJ1-5; no clear D gene. Trimming stripped 6 bases from V and 7 bases from J, with 10 bases between. The CDR3 runs 12 residues. The germline V gene has CDR1 MNHEY and CDR2 SMNVEV (reference sequence).

This chain uses TRBV6-1 with TRBJ2-1; TRBD2 matches at 13 bases. The germline V gene encodes CDR1 MNHNS and CDR2 SASEGT. Unmatched junction bases numbered 6, after V lost 3 bases and J lost 7 bases. This CDR3 has 16 amino acids. The CDR3 region is CASSDSTSGGANEQFF. The DNA for the CDR3 is TGTGCCAGCAGTGATTCTACTAGCGGGGGGGCGAATGAGCAGTTCTTC.

This clonotype has only a few counts. The chain couples TRBV2 to TRBJ2-1; 8 nucleotides line up with TRBD1. Losses at the gene ends were 7 bases for V and 8 bases for J; bases not matched to a gene: 4. Germline V CDR1 and CDR2: SNHLY, FYNNEI. This CDR3 region has 12 residues. The CDR3 nucleotides read TGTGCCAGCACGGACAGGGCCTATGAGCAGTTCTTC. Translating gives CASTDRAYEQFF.

The chain employs TRBV5-1 and TRBJ2-1; D possibly uses TRBD1 or TRBD2 (5 bases each). Trimming stripped 2 bases from V and 0 bases from J, with 18 bases between. The germline gives CDR1 SGHRS, CDR2 YFSETQ. This CDR3 contains 18 residues. The CDR3 DNA follows: TGCGCCAGCAGCTTTGAAGTTTTTCCGGGGCCCTCCTACAATGAGCAGTTCTTC. This sequence encodes CASSFEVFPGPSYNEQFF.

Worth noting for this clonotype: At one of its ends the junction is not consistent with the germline gene, which may arise from a read error. The chain carries TRBV11-2 and TRBJ2-4, with a possible D match to TRBD2 (5 bases). The CDR3 loop spans 14 amino acids. Germline lookup yields CDR1 SGHAT and CDR2 FQNNGV. The CDR3 bases are TGTGCCAGCAGCCCGGGAATAGCCAAAAACATCCAGTACTTC. It translates to CASSPGIAKNIQYF.

This clonotype occurred many times. The gene calls are TRBV7-8 and TRBJ2-3, with TRBD1 as a possible D gene (5 bases). V was trimmed by 5 bases and J by 5 bases, leaving 8 bases between them. The CDR3 has 12 residues. The germline V gene has CDR1 SGHVS and CDR2 FQNEAQ. CDR3 amino acids: CASSQDRDTQYF. The DNA of the CDR3 is TGTGCCAGCAGCCAAGACAGAGATACGCAGTATTTT.

This sequence joins TRBV13 and TRBJ1-1, with 8 bases lining up with TRBD1. The ends lost 5 bases at V and 1 base at J; junction bases unmatched: 12. The CDR3 has 17 amino acids. Germline V gene sequence: CDR1 PRHDT, CDR2 FYEKMQ (reference sequence). Written as DNA, the CDR3 is TGTGCCAGCAGCCCCCGGAGTGGACAGGGATGGAACACTGAAGCTTTCTTT. Residues: CASSPRSGQGWNTEAFF.

The rearrangement uses TRBV5-1 and TRBJ2-5, with 7 bases that match TRBD1. The CDR3 runs 15 residues. Losses at the gene ends were 3 bases for V and 5 bases for J; bases not matched to a gene: 10. Germline V gene sequence: CDR1 SGHRS, CDR2 YFSETQ. This CDR3 is CASSSGGPDWETQYF. The CDR3 DNA sequence: TGCGCCAGCAGCTCAGGGGGTCCTGATTGGGAGACCCAGTACTTC.

As DNA, the CDR3 is TGCGCCAGCAGCCCGCAAACAGGACTCTATGGCTACACCTTC. Translated: CASSPQTGLYGYTF. The rearrangement uses TRBV5-1 and TRBJ1-2, with D possibly being TRBD1 (5 bases). Trimming removed 4 bases from V and 4 bases from J, with 14 bases in between. Germline CDR1 is SGHRS and CDR2 is YFSETQ. The CDR3 is 14 residues long.

The rearrangement joins TRBV9 to TRBJ1-4, with 9 bases aligning to TRBD1. V lost 3 bases, J lost 0 bases, and 6 bases stayed unmatched. The CDR3 is made up of 17 amino acids. From germline, CDR1 is SGDLS and CDR2 YYNGEE. In nucleotides, the CDR3 is TGTGCCAGCAGCGAGGGACAGGGCCTTGCAACTAATGAAAAACTGTTTTTT. It translates to CASSEGQGLATNEKLFF.

This clonotype occurred a few times. The chain joins TRBV6-1 to TRBJ2-1; D is undetermined. The CDR3 loop spans 15 amino acids. The V and J ends lost 6 bases and 8 bases respectively, with 20 bases between them. CDR1 and CDR2 (germline): MNHNS, SASEGT. The CDR3 nucleotides read TGTGCCAGCAGCGCCACTGTGGGCTATAATGATGAGCAGTTCTTC. Translation gives CASSATVGYNDEQFF.

The chain links TRBV4-1 to TRBJ2-4; 7 bases line up with TRBD2. Germline CDR1 reads MGHRA; CDR2 reads YSYEKL. The CDR3 extends over 17 amino acids. With 3 bases clipped from V and 2 bases from J, the junction kept 10 bases outside the gene matches. DNA of the CDR3: TGCGCCAGCAGCCAGGGTGGCTTCGGGGGGTCCAAAAACATTCAGTACTTC. Protein sequence: CASSQGGFGGSKNIQYF.

This clonotype has just a few counts. The chain employs TRBV6-5 and TRBJ1-2; 7 bases line up with TRBD1. This CDR3 is 14 amino acids long. The V gene's germline CDR1 is MNHEY and CDR2 SVGAGI. After removal of 4 bases from V and 3 bases from J, the junction contained 5 bases not matched to a gene. The DNA for the CDR3 is TGTGCCAGCAGTTCAGGGGGTCTGGACTATGGCTACACCTTC. Translation gives CASSSGGLDYGYTF.

The chain has TRBV5-1 and TRBJ1-2, with D possibly being TRBD1 (5 bases). Looked up from germline, CDR1 is SGHRS and CDR2 is YFSETQ. The CDR3 runs 15 residues. V dropped 4 bases and J dropped 3 bases, with 16 bases sitting between them. The DNA for the CDR3 is TGCGCCAGCAGCCGATCAGGGTCGGTAGACTATGGCTACACCTTC. This encodes CASSRSGSVDYGYTF.

This clonotype was observed a few times. The V gene is TRBV5-1, the J gene TRBJ2-7; 12 nucleotides agree with TRBD2. V trimming: 3 bases; J trimming: 0 bases; junction bases outside the gene matches: 19. Germline V gene data show CDR1 as SGHRS and CDR2 as YFSETQ. There are 21 residues in the CDR3. CDR3: CASSSTSGGHPAAPSSYEQYF. CDR3 coding DNA: TGCGCCAGCAGCTCAACTAGCGGGGGGCACCCCGCGGCTCCAAGCTCCTACGAGCAGTACTTC.

The sample holds a few counts of this clonotype. CDR3 nucleotides: TGTGCCAGCAGCTTCGGGACTAGCGGGGAAGAGACCCAGTACTTC. This sequence encodes CASSFGTSGEETQYF. The gene calls are TRBV6-6 and TRBJ2-5, with 13 bases that match TRBD2. This CDR3 has 15 amino acids. After removal of 6 bases from V and 3 bases from J, the junction contained 4 bases not matched to a gene. Germline V lookup: CDR1 MNHNY, CDR2 SVGAGI (reference sequence).

This chain connects TRBV29-1 to TRBJ2-5; the match to TRBD2 covers 7 bases. The length of the CDR3 is 14 residues. The germline V gene has CDR1 SQVTM and CDR2 ANQGSEA. V trimming: 3 bases; J trimming: 2 bases; junction bases outside the gene matches: 6. DNA of the CDR3: TGCAGCGTTGAGGGGGGGGTGCTTCAAGAGACCCAGTACTTC. This translates into CSVEGGVLQETQYF.

V and J are TRBV5-1 and TRBJ1-2; D unclear. CDR3 length: 14 residues. CDR1 is SGHRS and CDR2 is YFSETQ in the germline V gene. Trimming removed 1 base at V and 4 bases at J, with 11 bases between. The CDR3 loop is CASSLRPFLYGYTF. The DNA for the CDR3 is TGCGCCAGCAGCTTGCGCCCGTTTCTCTATGGCTACACCTTC.

The V call is TRBV6-5, the J call TRBJ2-3; 8 bases agree with TRBD2. J was trimmed by 7 bases and V by 6 bases; bases with no gene match: 9. The CDR3 loop spans 14 amino acids. Germline V gene sequence: CDR1 MNHEY, CDR2 SVGAGI. CDR3: CASSPGLARNTQYF. CDR3 bases: TGTGCCAGCAGCCCAGGACTAGCTCGTAATACGCAGTATTTT.

The chain has TRBV7-8 and TRBJ1-2, with D unresolved. The CDR3 length is 13 residues. Per germline, CDR1 SGHVS and CDR2 FQNEAQ. With 8 bases removed from V and 5 bases from J, the gap between germline ends came to 15 bases. The CDR3 sequence is CASGEGPLYGYTF. The CDR3 bases are TGTGCCAGCGGGGAGGGCCCGCTTTATGGCTACACCTTC.

This clonotype has a handful of counts. The J gene is TRBJ1-1, the V gene TRBV20-1; 9 nucleotides match TRBD1. Trimming took 6 bases from V and 6 from J; bases not matched to a gene: 11. The CDR3 covers 14 residues. Germline lookup yields CDR1 DFQATT and CDR2 SNEGSKA (reference sequence). CDR3 loop: CSAPNRGRGAEAFF. The CDR3 DNA sequence: TGCAGTGCACCTAACAGGGGGCGGGGGGCTGAAGCTTTCTTT.

This clonotype was picked up a small number of times. The J gene is TRBJ2-1, the V gene TRBV7-6, with TRBD2 identical over 8 bases. The CDR3 loop spans 15 amino acids. Germline V gene data show CDR1 as SGHVS and CDR2 as FNYEAQ. The ends lost 6 bases at V and 6 bases at J; junction bases unmatched: 10. CDR3 sequence reads: CASSRDGGAFNEQFF. The CDR3 bases are TGTGCCAGCAGTCGGGACGGGGGGGCGTTCAATGAGCAGTTCTTC.

The chain recombines TRBV10-3 with TRBJ2-7, with 13 bases fitting TRBD2. The CDR3 spans 14 residues. After removal of 4 bases from V and 4 bases from J, the junction contained 1 base not matched to a gene. In germline, CDR1 is ENHRY, CDR2 SYGVKD. CDR3 protein: CAISGGLAGYEQYF. CDR3 bases: TGTGCCATCAGTGGGGGACTAGCGGGATACGAGCAGTACTTC.

The J gene is TRBJ2-1, the V gene TRBV4-1, with TRBD2 identical over 8 bases. Germline V gives CDR1 MGHRA, CDR2 YSYEKL. V shed 4 bases, J shed 3 bases, and the junction held 8 bases outside the gene matches. The CDR3 runs to 16 residues. The DNA for the CDR3 is TGCGCCAGCAGCCCAATTGGACTAGCACGCTACAATGAGCAGTTCTTC. This translates into CASSPIGLARYNEQFF.